Below are 9 T cell receptor beta chains sequenced from a single sample in a study of blood T cell repertoires in COVID-19. Some clones are missing from TCRdb's copy, which holds only in-frame ones; the method was immunoSEQ multiplex PCR. Of roughly 90,000 clones listed, 80% were seen once; the top ten hold about 15%. Sequences were obtained from peripheral blood. These receptors originate from a human donor in a cohort sampled during active COVID-19.

The chain joins TRBV5-4 to TRBJ1-2; no clear D. Germline CDR1 and CDR2: SGHNT and YYREEE (reference sequence). This CDR3 is built from 13 residues. Between the trimmed V and J ends, which lost 0 bases and 4 bases, there was a span of 7 bases. The CDR3 loop is CASSLAGPYGYTF. As DNA, the CDR3 is TGTGCCAGCAGCTTGGCGGGTCCCTATGGCTACACCTTC.

The chain combines TRBV7-3 with TRBJ2-3; 7 bases align to TRBD2. With 5 bases clipped from V and 0 bases from J, the junction kept 5 bases outside the gene matches. The CDR3 loop spans 15 amino acids. Germline assignment: CDR1 SGHTA and CDR2 FQGTGA. CDR3 coding DNA: TGTGCCAGCAGCCCGGCGGGGGTTAGCACAGATACGCAGTATTTT. As protein: CASSPAGVSTDTQYF.

The chain links TRBV10-2 to TRBJ2-3; TRBD2 agrees at 9 bases. CDR1 and CDR2 (germline): WSHSY, SAAADI. The CDR3 has 13 residues. J lost 2 bases, V lost 10 bases, and 4 bases had no gene match. As DNA, the CDR3 is TGCGCCACCCGACTAGCGGCCACAGATACGCAGTATTTT. This encodes CATRLAATDTQYF.

V usage is TRBV7-8 and J usage is TRBJ2-7, with 12 bases identical to TRBD2. The CDR3 consists of 16 residues. Looked up from germline, CDR1 is SGHVS and CDR2 is FQNEAQ. The ends lost 3 bases at V and 6 bases at J; junction bases unmatched: 9. Written as DNA, the CDR3 is TGTGCCAGCAGCTTTATTCTAGCGGGAGGGCTTTCCGAGCAGTACTTC. Translated, it gives CASSFILAGGLSEQYF.

V usage is TRBV2 and J usage is TRBJ2-2; D is perhaps TRBD1 (6 bases). In germline, CDR1 is SNHLY, CDR2 FYNNEI. V gave up 5 bases and J gave up 5 bases, with 9 bases separating them. This CDR3 has 13 amino acids. The CDR3 loop reads CASSPQGTGELFF. CDR3 sequence (DNA): TGTGCCAGCAGTCCTCAGGGGACCGGGGAGCTGTTTTTT.

This clone was seen more than once but under ten times. This chain joins TRBV6-2 or TRBV6-3 and TRBJ1-1; a weak D match, TRBD1 (6 bases). Trimming removed 2 bases from V and 2 bases from J, with 18 bases in between. This CDR3 has 17 amino acids. Germline loops: CDR1 MNHEY, CDR2 SVGEGT. The CDR3 loop is CASSYLKPDRTNTEAFF. The CDR3, as DNA: TGTGCCAGCAGTTACCTCAAGCCCGACAGGACTAACACTGAAGCTTTCTTT.

The chain is built from TRBV28 and TRBJ2-1, with 7 bases fitting TRBD1. Germline CDR1 is MDHEN and CDR2 is SYDVKM. The V segment lost 4 bases and the J segment 3 bases; nucleotides outside the gene matches: 12. The CDR3 is 17 residues long. CDR3 amino acids: CASSSRTGTRSYNEQFF. CDR3 DNA: TGTGCCAGCAGTTCGCGGACAGGTACCAGGAGCTACAATGAGCAGTTCTTC.

The genes are TRBV28 and TRBJ1-6; 9 nucleotides match TRBD1. This CDR3 is 15 amino acids long. With V trimmed by 2 bases and J by 7 bases, 3 bases remained unmatched. The germline CDR1 and CDR2 sequences are MDHEN and SYDVKM. The CDR3 DNA follows: TGTGCCAGCAGTTTACCTGGACAGGGGAATTCACCCCTCCACTTT. Translation gives CASSLPGQGNSPLHF. Combining the CDR3 with reference TRBV28 and TRBJ1-6 gives the whole variable domain DVKVTQSSRYLVKRTGEKVFLECVQDMDHENMFWYRQDPGLGLRLIYFSYDVKMKEKGDIPEGYSVSREKKERFSLILESASTNQTSMYLCASSLPGQGNSPLHFGNGTRLTVT.

This chain's CDR3 is CASSDRLTHQPQHF. The CDR3 DNA follows: TGTGCCAGTAGCGACAGACTCACACATCAGCCCCAGCATTTT. V and J are TRBV19 and TRBJ1-5, with TRBD1 as a possible D gene (5 bases). CDR1 and CDR2 (germline): LNHDA, SQIVND (reference sequence). CDR3 length: 14 amino acids. V dropped 6 bases and J dropped 5 bases, with 14 bases sitting between them.